The clone carrying this T cell receptor (beta chain) was picked up a small number of times. Its antigen is unknown. The J segment lost 3 bases and the V segment lost 6 bases, leaving 6 bases of the junction unmatched. This CDR3 contains 14 residues. In germline, CDR1 is SQVTM, CDR2 ANQGSEA. TCRdb re-analysed the RACE reads in MiXCR, keeping a single row per CDR3 protein. Of 250,000 or so distinct CDR3 sequences listed, approximately 8.6% are singletons. This entry is derived from a study of human T cells and chemical hapten exposure. Study conclusions and caveats: Healthy individuals' immune responses may differ from those of donors, who had alopecia. Clustering by CDR3 similarity yielded significantly more large clusters from expanded TCRs than controls. Patch test score was positively correlated with the counts of TCRs that had expanded at PT1.

Time point given: pre-sensitization, week 0. The treatment was: therapeutic diphenylcyclopropenone sensitization with weekly scalp DPC. Unfractionated whole blood was the source of the extracted total RNA. The material sequenced was whole blood, taken in connection with sensitization to the hapten diphenylcyclopropenone (DPC). The TCR sequence derives from a woman aged 40 to 55 with alopecia areata. Some clones in this sample may be carry-over from other donors' samples. The chain joins TRBV29-1 to TRBJ2-7, with 12 bases matching TRBD1. The CDR3 protein is CSVAGTGGLYEQYF. The CDR3 DNA is TGCAGCGTCGCAGGGACAGGGGGCCTCTACGAGCAGTACTTC.